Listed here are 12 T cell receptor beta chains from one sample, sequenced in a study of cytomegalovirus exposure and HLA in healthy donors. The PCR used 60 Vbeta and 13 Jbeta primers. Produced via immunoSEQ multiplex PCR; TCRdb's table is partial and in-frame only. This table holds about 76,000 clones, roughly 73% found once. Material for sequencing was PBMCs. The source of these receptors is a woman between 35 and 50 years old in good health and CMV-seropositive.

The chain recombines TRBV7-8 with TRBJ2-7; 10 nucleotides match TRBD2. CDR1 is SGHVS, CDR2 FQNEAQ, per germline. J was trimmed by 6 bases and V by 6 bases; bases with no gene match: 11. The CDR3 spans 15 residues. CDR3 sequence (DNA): TGTGCCAGCAGGCCACGGAGCGGGGGGGCCGGCGAGCAGTACTTC. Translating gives CASRPRSGGAGEQYF. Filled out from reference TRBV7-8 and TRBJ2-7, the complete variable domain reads GAGVSQSPRYKVAKRGQDVALRCDPISGHVSLFWYQQALGQGPEFLTYFQNEAQLDKSGLPSDRFFAERPEGSVSTLKIQRTQQEDSAVYLCASRPRSGGAGEQYFGPGTRLTVT.

The CDR3 region has the DNA TGCGCCAGCAGCCAAGCTGGGACACCCTACGAGCAGTACTTC. It encodes CASSQAGTPYEQYF. V gene TRBV4-3 combines with J gene TRBJ2-7; D possibly corresponds to TRBD1 (6 bases). The V gene lost 1 base and the J gene lost 2 bases, with 9 bases spanning the gap. This CDR3 has 14 residues. Germline loops: CDR1 LGHNA, CDR2 YSLEER.

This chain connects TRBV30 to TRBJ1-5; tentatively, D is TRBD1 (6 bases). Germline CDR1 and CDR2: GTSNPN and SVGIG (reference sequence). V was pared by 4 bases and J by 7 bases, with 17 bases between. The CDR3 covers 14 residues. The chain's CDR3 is CAWKGTGIVQPQHF. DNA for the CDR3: TGTGCCTGGAAGGGTACAGGGATTGTACAGCCCCAGCATTTT.

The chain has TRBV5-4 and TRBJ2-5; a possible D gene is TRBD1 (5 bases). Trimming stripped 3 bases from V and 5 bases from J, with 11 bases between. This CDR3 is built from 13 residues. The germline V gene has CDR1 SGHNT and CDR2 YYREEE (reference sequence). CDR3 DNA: TGTGCCAGCAGCTATAGGGGTTTGGAGACCCAGTACTTC. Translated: CASSYRGLETQYF.

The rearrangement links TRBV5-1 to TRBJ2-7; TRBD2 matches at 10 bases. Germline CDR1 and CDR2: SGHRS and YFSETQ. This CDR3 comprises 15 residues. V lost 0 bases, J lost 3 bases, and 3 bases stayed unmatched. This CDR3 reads CASSLGTSGGYEQYF. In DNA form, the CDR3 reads TGCGCCAGCAGCTTGGGGACTAGCGGTGGCTACGAGCAGTACTTC.

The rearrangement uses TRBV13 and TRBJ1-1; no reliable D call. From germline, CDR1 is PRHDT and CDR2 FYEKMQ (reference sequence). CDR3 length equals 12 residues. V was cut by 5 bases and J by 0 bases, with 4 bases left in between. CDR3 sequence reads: CASSQMNTEAFF. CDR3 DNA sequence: TGTGCCAGCAGCCAAATGAACACTGAAGCTTTCTTT. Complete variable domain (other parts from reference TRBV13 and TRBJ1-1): AAGVIQSPRHLIKEKRETATLKCYPIPRHDTVYWYQQGPGQDPQFLISFYEKMQSDKGSIPDRFSAQQFSDYHSELNMSSLELGDSALYFCASSQMNTEAFFGQGTRLTVV.

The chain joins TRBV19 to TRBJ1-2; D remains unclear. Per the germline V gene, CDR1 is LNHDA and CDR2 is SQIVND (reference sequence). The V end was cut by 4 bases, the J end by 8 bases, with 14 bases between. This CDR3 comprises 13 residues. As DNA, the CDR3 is TGTGCCAGTAGTAAAGCGACTTGGCGCGGCTACACCTTC. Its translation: CASSKATWRGYTF.

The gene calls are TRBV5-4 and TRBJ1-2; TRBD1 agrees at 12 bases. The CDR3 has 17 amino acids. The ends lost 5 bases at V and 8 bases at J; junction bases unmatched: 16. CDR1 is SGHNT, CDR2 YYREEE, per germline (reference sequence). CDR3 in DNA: TGTGCCAGCAGACCGGGACAGGGGGCGATGGCCTTCTACGGCTACACCTTC. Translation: CASRPGQGAMAFYGYTF. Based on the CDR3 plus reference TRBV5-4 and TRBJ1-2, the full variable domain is ETGVTQSPTHLIKTRGQQVTLRCSSQSGHNTVSWYQQALGQGPQFIFQYYREEENGRGNFPPRFSGLQFPNYSSELNVNALELDDSALYLCASRPGQGAMAFYGYTFGSGTRLTVV.

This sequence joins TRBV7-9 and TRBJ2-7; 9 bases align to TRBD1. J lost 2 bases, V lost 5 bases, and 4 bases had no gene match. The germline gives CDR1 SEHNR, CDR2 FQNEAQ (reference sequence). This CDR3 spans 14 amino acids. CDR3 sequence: CASSGTGYTYEQYF. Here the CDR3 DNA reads TGTGCCAGCAGCGGGACAGGGTATACCTACGAGCAGTACTTC.

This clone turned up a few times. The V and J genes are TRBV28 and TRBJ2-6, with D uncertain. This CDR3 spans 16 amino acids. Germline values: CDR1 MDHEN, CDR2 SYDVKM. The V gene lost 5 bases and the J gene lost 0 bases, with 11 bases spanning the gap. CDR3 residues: CASSLIDTSGANVLTF. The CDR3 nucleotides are TGTGCCAGCAGTCTTATCGACACCTCTGGGGCCAACGTCCTGACTTTC.

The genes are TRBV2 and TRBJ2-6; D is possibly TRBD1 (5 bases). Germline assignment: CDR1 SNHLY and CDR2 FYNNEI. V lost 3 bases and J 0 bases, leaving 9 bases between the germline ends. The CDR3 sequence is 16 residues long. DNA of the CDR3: TGTGCCAGCAGTGATCCTAGGGGCTCTGGGGCCAACGTCCTGACTTTC. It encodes CASSDPRGSGANVLTF.

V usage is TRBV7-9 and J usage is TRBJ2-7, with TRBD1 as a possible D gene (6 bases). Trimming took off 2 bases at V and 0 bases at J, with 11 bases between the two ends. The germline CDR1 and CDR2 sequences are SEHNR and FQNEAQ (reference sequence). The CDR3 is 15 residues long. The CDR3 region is CASSLMGAPSYEQYF. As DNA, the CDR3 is TGTGCCAGCAGCTTAATGGGGGCCCCCTCCTACGAGCAGTACTTC.